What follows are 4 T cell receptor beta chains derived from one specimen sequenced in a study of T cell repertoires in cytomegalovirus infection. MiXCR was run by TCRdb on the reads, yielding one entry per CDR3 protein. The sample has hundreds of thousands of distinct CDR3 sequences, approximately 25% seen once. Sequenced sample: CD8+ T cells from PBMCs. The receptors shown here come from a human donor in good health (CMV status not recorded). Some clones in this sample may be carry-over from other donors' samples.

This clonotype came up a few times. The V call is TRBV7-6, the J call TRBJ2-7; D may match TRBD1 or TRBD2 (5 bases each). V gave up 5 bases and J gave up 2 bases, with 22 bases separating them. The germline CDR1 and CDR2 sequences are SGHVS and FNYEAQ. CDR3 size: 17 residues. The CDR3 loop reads CASSLRRQGANTYEQYF. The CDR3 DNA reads TGTGCCAGCAGCCTCAGACGGCAGGGAGCGAACACCTACGAGCAGTACTTC.

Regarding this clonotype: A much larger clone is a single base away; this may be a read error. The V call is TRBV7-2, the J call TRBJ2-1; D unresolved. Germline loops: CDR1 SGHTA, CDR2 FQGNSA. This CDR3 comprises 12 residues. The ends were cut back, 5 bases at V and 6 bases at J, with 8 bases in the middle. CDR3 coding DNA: TGTGCCAGCAGCCCCTTCTGCAATGAGCAGTTCTTC. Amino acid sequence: CASSPFCNEQFF. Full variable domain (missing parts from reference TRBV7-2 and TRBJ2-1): GAGVSQSPSNKVTEKGKDVELRCDPISGHTALYWYRQSLGQGLEFLIYFQGNSAPDKSGLPSDRFSAERTGGSVSTLTIQRTQQEDSAVYLCASSPFCNEQFFGPGTRLTVL.

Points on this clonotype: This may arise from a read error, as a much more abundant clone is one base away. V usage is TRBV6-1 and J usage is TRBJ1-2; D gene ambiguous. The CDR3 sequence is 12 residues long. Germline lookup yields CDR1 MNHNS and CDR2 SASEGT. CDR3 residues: CANSELGDGYTF. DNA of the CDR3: TGTGCCAACAGTGAACTTGGGGATGGCTACACCTTC.

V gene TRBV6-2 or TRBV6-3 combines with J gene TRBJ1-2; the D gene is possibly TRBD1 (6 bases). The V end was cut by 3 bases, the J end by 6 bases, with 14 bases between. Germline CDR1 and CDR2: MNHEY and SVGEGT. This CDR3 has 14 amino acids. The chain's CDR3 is CASSYVSGEDGYTF. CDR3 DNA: TGTGCCAGCAGTTATGTATCAGGGGAAGATGGCTACACCTTC.